This is a list of T cell receptor beta chains from one sample in a study of glioma-infiltrating T cells. TCRdb called the multiplex PCR reads again in MiXCR, with one record for every CDR3 protein. The data contain about 5,700 distinct CDR3 sequences, roughly 47% of them singletons. The material sequenced was glioma tissue, nonneoplastic brain tissue, or PBMCs (not recorded which). Source of these receptors: a human donor with low-grade glioma or glioblastoma, undergoing nonglioma brain surgery, or in good health (not recorded which). CDR3s include the opening cysteine and the closing phenylalanine or tryptophan. Fields, in order: clone size, D gene, V gene, J gene, CDR3 DNA, CDR3 protein. The D gene is left open where the match is weak. Not every row has a clone size; where given, it reads once, few, many or a size class.

-	-	TRBV27	TRBJ2-5	TGTGCCAGCAGTTTATTTTCCAGCCAAGAGACCCAGTACTTC	CASSLFSSQETQYF
-	-	TRBV7-2	TRBJ2-7	TGTGCCAGCAGCTTAATCGCGGTAACCTACGAGCAGTACTTC	CASSLIAVTYEQYF
medium-sized	TRBD2	TRBV6-1	TRBJ2-1	TGTGCCAGCAGTCCCCTTCCTAGCGGGAGCATTGGTGAGCAGTTCTTC	CASSPLPSGSIGEQFF
many	-	TRBV4-1	TRBJ2-2	TGCGCCAGCAGCCCAAAGGGGACAGGTGAAGCGGGGACCGGGGAGCTGTTTTTT	CASSPKGTGEAGTGELFF
-	-	TRBV5-1	TRBJ2-7	TGCGCCAGCAGCCCCCCGACAGATTTTTCTTACGAGCAGTACTTC	CASSPPTDFSYEQYF
medium-sized	-	TRBV7-9	TRBJ2-3	TGTGCCAGCAGTTCAACTACTAGTCCCACGCCAGATACGCAGTATTTT	CASSSTTSPTPDTQYF
medium-sized	TRBD1	TRBV27	TRBJ2-7	TGTGCCAGCGGAGAGGGGGCTCCCTACGAGCAGTACTTC	CASGEGAPYEQYF
few	-	TRBV7-2	TRBJ2-1	TGTGCCAGCAGCTTAGCTGAATACAATGAGCAGTTCTTC	CASSLAEYNEQFF
-	-	TRBV30	TRBJ2-7	TGTGCCTGGACCCCCCAAGGAGGAGGGGTCTACGAGCAGTACTTC	CAWTPQGGGVYEQYF
-	TRBD2	TRBV20-1	TRBJ2-1	TGCAGTGCTGGGGGCCTAGCGGGACCCTACAATGAGCAGTTCTTC	CSAGGLAGPYNEQFF
-	-	TRBV4-2	TRBJ1-2	TGTGCCAGCAGCCAAGATGCGGTGTATGGCTACACCTTC	CASSQDAVYGYTF
-	TRBD2	TRBV4-3	TRBJ2-5	TGCGCCAGCAGCCCTAGCCGGGCGAGCGGGGGGTTGGAGACCCAGTACTTC	CASSPSRASGGLETQYF
-	TRBD1	TRBV11-2	TRBJ2-7	TGTGCCAGCAGCTCCATGACAGGGCGGTACGAGCAGTACTTC	CASSSMTGRYEQYF
medium-sized	-	TRBV27	TRBJ1-1	TGTGCCAGCAGTTTTTCCCCCCCAGGGTTATTGAACACTGAAGCTTTCTTT	CASSFSPPGLLNTEAFF
medium-sized	-	TRBV2	TRBJ1-1	TGTGCCAGCAGCCCGACAGGCGGTGAAGCTTTCTTT	CASSPTGGEAFF
-	-	TRBV28	TRBJ1-2	TGTGCCAGCAGTTTGGGACAAAGCTATGGCTACACCTTC	CASSLGQSYGYTF
-	TRBD2	TRBV24-1	TRBJ2-1	TGTGCCACCAGTGATTGGGCTAGCGGGGATGAGCAGTTCTTC	CATSDWASGDEQFF
medium-sized	-	TRBV20-1	TRBJ1-1	TGCAGTGCTAGTAGAATAGGGAATTCGAACACTGAAGCTTTCTTT	CSASRIGNSNTEAFF
many	TRBD2	TRBV18	TRBJ2-1	TGTGCCAGCTCACCACTCGCGGGAGGATTGAGTGAGCAGTTCTTC	CASSPLAGGLSEQFF
-	-	TRBV6-2/TRBV6-3	TRBJ1-5	TGTGCCAGCAGTTACTATACAGAAGGTCAGCCCCAGCATTTT	CASSYYTEGQPQHF
many	-	TRBV12-3/TRBV12-4	TRBJ2-1	TGTGCCAGCAGTTTAAGGGCCCACAGGGCGACCTACAATGAGCAGTTCTTC	CASSLRAHRATYNEQFF
many	-	TRBV7-8	TRBJ1-2	TGTGCCAGCAGCTATGGGCAGCAAAACTATGGCTACACCTTC	CASSYGQQNYGYTF
-	-	TRBV19	TRBJ2-1	TGTGCCAGTAGTATTACTATTGGCGAAATTTACAATGAGCAGTTCTTC	CASSITIGEIYNEQFF
-	-	TRBV15	TRBJ2-1	TGTGCCACCAGCCCTCCCAGGCCAGCAAATGAGCAGTTCTTC	CATSPPRPANEQFF
-	TRBD1	TRBV28	TRBJ1-2	TGTGCCAGCAGGACAGGGAGTAACTATGGCTACACCTTC	CASRTGSNYGYTF
medium-sized	-	TRBV10-3	TRBJ2-1	TGTGCCATCAGTGAGTGGGGCGATGAGCAGTTCTTC	CAISEWGDEQFF
few	TRBD2	TRBV29-1	TRBJ2-1	TGCAGCGTTGAAGATCGGTTAGCGGGAGGGCCTGGAGAGCAGTTCTTC	CSVEDRLAGGPGEQFF
many	-	TRBV12-3/TRBV12-4	TRBJ1-3	TGTGCCACCGGATCGGCCTCTGGAAACACCATATATTTT	CATGSASGNTIYF
-	-	TRBV6-5	TRBJ2-2	TGTGCCATCAATTACCCACGACTCAGCACCGGGGAGCTGTTTTTT	CAINYPRLSTGELFF
medium-sized	-	TRBV6-6	TRBJ2-7	TGTGCCAGCAGTTACGTAAGCGAGCAGTACTTC	CASSYVSEQYF
-	-	TRBV6-2/TRBV6-3	TRBJ1-2	TGTGCCAGCAGGGCTTCGGGAAATGGCTACACCTTC	CASRASGNGYTF
few	-	TRBV6-2/TRBV6-3	TRBJ1-2	TGTGCCAGCAATCAGGGGTATGTTGGCTACACCTTC	CASNQGYVGYTF
-	-	TRBV28	TRBJ1-5	TGTGCCAGCAGTCACAGAGTATCCTTGCCCCAGCCTTTT	CASSHRVSLPQPF
medium-sized	-	TRBV20-1	TRBJ2-7	TGCAGTGCTAGGTGGCAGGGGAGCACCTACGAGCAGTACTTC	CSARWQGSTYEQYF
-	-	TRBV5-6	TRBJ2-5	TGTGCCAGCAGCTTGCCGGTCGGAGAGACCCAGTACTTC	CASSLPVGETQYF
-	TRBD2	TRBV7-2	TRBJ2-7	TGTGCCAGCAGCTTTAGCGGGATTGAAGCGCACTCCTACGAGCAGTACTTC	CASSFSGIEAHSYEQYF
many	TRBD2	TRBV7-9	TRBJ2-1	TGTGCCAGCAGCTTACTAGCGGGAGGGTCTGAGCAGTTCTTC	CASSLLAGGSEQFF
many	-	TRBV29-1	TRBJ1-2	TGCAGCGTCGGACATACTAATAACTATGGCTACACCTTC	CSVGHTNNYGYTF
many	-	TRBV29-1	TRBJ2-1	TGCAGCGTTGAAGATCCTGGTCAGAGCTCCTACAATGAGCAGTTCTTC	CSVEDPGQSSYNEQFF
many	-	TRBV12-5	TRBJ2-1	TGTGCTAGTGGTTTGGTACGAGGAGATGAGCAGTTCTTC	CASGLVRGDEQFF
-	-	TRBV6-2/TRBV6-3	TRBJ2-7	TGTGCCAGCGGCGAGTGGGCCTCCTACGAGCAGTACTTC	CASGEWASYEQYF
medium-sized	-	TRBV27	TRBJ1-5	TGTGCCAGCAGCCCCGCGGGGAGGGGACAACAGCCCCAGCATTTT	CASSPAGRGQQPQHF
many	-	TRBV3-1	TRBJ2-1	TGTGCCAGCAGCCCACGGAGCGGGTCCGGTGAGCAGTTCTTC	CASSPRSGSGEQFF
-	-	TRBV27	TRBJ2-7	TGTGCCAGCAAAAAAAGCCCCCAGACAGATTACGAGCAGTACTTC	CASKKSPQTDYEQYF
few	-	TRBV19	TRBJ1-6	TGTGCCAGTACTCTTACCGGGACCTGCGGGATGAATTCACCCCTCCACTTT	CASTLTGTCGMNSPLHF